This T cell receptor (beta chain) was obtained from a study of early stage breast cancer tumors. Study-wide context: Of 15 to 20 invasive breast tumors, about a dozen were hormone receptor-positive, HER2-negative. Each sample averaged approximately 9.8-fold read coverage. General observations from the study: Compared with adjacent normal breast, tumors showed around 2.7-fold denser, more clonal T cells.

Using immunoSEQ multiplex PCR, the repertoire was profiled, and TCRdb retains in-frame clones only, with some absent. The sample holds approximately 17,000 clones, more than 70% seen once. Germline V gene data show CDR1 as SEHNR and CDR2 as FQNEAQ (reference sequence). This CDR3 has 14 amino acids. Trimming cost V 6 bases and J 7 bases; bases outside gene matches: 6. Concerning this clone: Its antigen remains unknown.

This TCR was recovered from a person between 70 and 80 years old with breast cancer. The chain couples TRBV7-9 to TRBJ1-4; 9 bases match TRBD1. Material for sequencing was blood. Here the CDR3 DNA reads TGTGCCAGCAGTCACGGACAGGGGAGTGAAAAACTGTTTTTT. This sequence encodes CASSHGQGSEKLFF.